A selection of T cell receptor beta chains follows, all from one sample in a study of blood T cell repertoires in COVID-19. Using immunoSEQ multiplex PCR, the repertoire was profiled, and TCRdb retains in-frame clones only, with some absent. The sample yields more than 40,000 clones, over 85% seen once. Material: peripheral blood. The receptors stem from a man aged 80 or over with acute or convalescent COVID-19. The CDR3 runs from the conserved cysteine through the conserved F or W. The order of the fields is V gene, clone size, D gene, J gene, CDR3 DNA, CDR3 protein. A D gene is named only where the DNA matches it firmly. Part of the rows lack a size; the others show once, few, many or a class for expanded clones.

TRBV14	-	TRBD2	TRBJ2-2	TGTGCCAGCAGCCAAGGGGGACTACTGAACACCGGGGAGCTGTTTTTT	CASSQGGLLNTGELFF
TRBV3-1/TRBV3-2	-	-	TRBJ2-2	TGTGCCAGCAGCCAGGCAGGGACGAACACCGGGGAGCTGTTTTTT	CASSQAGTNTGELFF
TRBV28	-	-	TRBJ1-1	TGTGCCAGCAGGGACACAGGGTACACTGAAGCTTTCTTT	CASRDTGYTEAFF
TRBV19	-	-	TRBJ1-1	TGTGCCAGTAGTATAGGCGGAGGGAGAGCTTTCTTT	CASSIGGGRAFF
TRBV28	-	-	TRBJ2-3	TGTGCCGCATTCAGGCGACAGCCGTTTATTAGCACAGATACGCAGTATTTT	CAAFRRQPFISTDTQYF
TRBV3-1/TRBV3-2	-	TRBD1	TRBJ2-1	TGTGCCAGCAGCCAAGTTGGGCAGGGGGTATACAATGAGCAGTTCTTC	CASSQVGQGVYNEQFF
TRBV2	-	-	TRBJ2-1	TGTGCCAGCAGTGAATTCCGGGGGGAGCAGTTCTTC	CASSEFRGEQFF
TRBV9	once	-	TRBJ1-1	TGTGCCAGCAGCGTAGATGCGAGGGACACTGAAGCTTTCTTT	CASSVDARDTEAFF
TRBV29-1	-	TRBD1	TRBJ1-1	TGCAGCGGGCGGGGGACAGGGAACACTGAAGCTTTCTTT	CSGRGTGNTEAFF
TRBV6-5	few	-	TRBJ1-2	TGTGCCAGCAGTTACAACAGCCTAATTAACTATGGCTACACCTTC	CASSYNSLINYGYTF
TRBV5-4	once	-	TRBJ2-5	TGTGCCAGCAGCTTGGGGCTAGGGGGACAAGAGACCCAGTACTTC	CASSLGLGGQETQYF
TRBV6-5	-	TRBD2	TRBJ2-1	TGTGCCAGCAGGTCAGCGGGGCGATACAATGAGCAGTTCTTC	CASRSAGRYNEQFF
TRBV28	few	-	TRBJ2-3	TGTGCCAGCAGGAAGGGGGGGGTTGCAGATACGCAGTATTTT	CASRKGGVADTQYF
TRBV19	-	-	TRBJ2-2	TGTGCCAGTAGTATTCGGGTTTCGGTAAACTCCGGGGAGCTGTTTTTT	CASSIRVSVNSGELFF
TRBV28	-	-	TRBJ1-2	TGTGCCAGCAGTTTATTTGGACAGAGTTATGGCTACACCTTC	CASSLFGQSYGYTF
TRBV30	-	-	TRBJ2-7	TGTGCCTGGAGTGAATTGGGGGGACGGTATGGCTCAAAAATTACCTACGAGCAGTACTTC	CAWSELGGRYGSKITYEQYF
TRBV7-8	-	-	TRBJ2-3	TGTGCCAGCAGCTTAGAGGGACATAGCACAGATACGCAGTATTTT	CASSLEGHSTDTQYF
TRBV2	-	TRBD1	TRBJ1-2	TGTGCCAGTAGTCCTCAGGGAAACAGGGGTTATGGCTACACCTTC	CASSPQGNRGYGYTF
TRBV2	-	-	TRBJ2-1	TGTGCCAGCAGTGTGGACATCCGGGAGCAGTTCTTC	CASSVDIREQFF
TRBV5-1	-	TRBD2	TRBJ2-1	TGCGCCAGCAGCCCCAGCGGGGGGAGGAGCTCCTACAATGAGCAGTTCTTC	CASSPSGGRSSYNEQFF
TRBV6-5	-	-	TRBJ2-7	TGTGCCAGCAGTTACTCGTGGGAGGACGAGCAGTACTTC	CASSYSWEDEQYF
TRBV10-2	-	-	TRBJ1-1	TGCGCCAGCAGTGGGGGGGTACGGACTGAAGCTTTCTTT	CASSGGVRTEAFF
TRBV4-2	-	-	TRBJ1-2	TGTGCCAGCAGCCAGGCTGGGGCCGGGACTATCTATGGCTACACCTTC	CASSQAGAGTIYGYTF
TRBV5-1	-	TRBD1	TRBJ1-3	TGCGCCAGCAGCTTGGTGGGACAGGGTGCTGGAAACACCATATATTTT	CASSLVGQGAGNTIYF
TRBV6-2/TRBV6-3	-	TRBD1	TRBJ1-5	TGTGCCAGCAGTTCCCCGGACAGGGTGCATCAGCCCCAGCATTTT	CASSSPDRVHQPQHF
TRBV7-9	-	TRBD1	TRBJ2-1	TGTGCCAGCAGCCCGACAGGGTATGAGCAGTTCTTC	CASSPTGYEQFF
TRBV5-1	-	TRBD1	TRBJ2-1	TGCGCCAGCCGACCCCGGACAGGGAGGTCGGTCAGTGAGCAGTTCTTC	CASRPRTGRSVSEQFF
TRBV5-6	-	TRBD1	TRBJ1-1	TGTGCCAGCAGCGCGACAGGGGTGAACACTGAAGCTTTCTTT	CASSATGVNTEAFF
TRBV5-1	-	TRBD2	TRBJ2-1	TGCGCCAGCAGCACAGGACTAGCGGGGGAACCCCTACGGGAGCAGTTCTTC	CASSTGLAGEPLREQFF
TRBV29-1	few	TRBD2	TRBJ2-5	TGCAGCGTTGAGAGCGGGGTAGAGACCCAGTACTTC	CSVESGVETQYF
TRBV9	-	TRBD2	TRBJ2-3	TGTGCCAGCAGCGTGTCCTTACTAGCGGGGGTCCCAGATACGCAGTATTTT	CASSVSLLAGVPDTQYF
TRBV7-7	-	TRBD2	TRBJ2-3	TGTGCCAGCAGCCCAATGCGACGGGCTAGCGGGCGCACAGATACGCAGTATTTT	CASSPMRRASGRTDTQYF
TRBV5-1	-	TRBD1	TRBJ2-5	TGCGCCAGCAGCTTGACAGGGGGCCAAGAGACCCAGTACTTC	CASSLTGGQETQYF
TRBV7-3	-	-	TRBJ1-1	TGTGCCAGCAGCTTCCAGGGGAACACTGAAGCTTTCTTT	CASSFQGNTEAFF
TRBV5-1	-	TRBD1	TRBJ1-2	TGCGCCAGCAGCCCGGACAGGTCCTATGGCTACACCTTC	CASSPDRSYGYTF
TRBV4-2	-	TRBD1	TRBJ2-7	TGTGCCAGCAGGCAAAGCTGGACAGGGGCCTACGAGCAGTACTTC	CASRQSWTGAYEQYF
TRBV3-1/TRBV3-2	-	TRBD1	TRBJ1-2	TGTGCCAGCAGCCAAGCCTGGGGACAGGGGGCAGGGGGCTACACCTTC	CASSQAWGQGAGGYTF
TRBV6-5	few	TRBD1	TRBJ1-2	TGTGCCAGCAGCGCTGGACAGGGGACTCGCTACACCTTC	CASSAGQGTRYTF
TRBV2	-	-	TRBJ1-4	TGTGCCAGCAGGGAAGGACAGCCAACTAATGAAAAACTGTTTTTT	CASREGQPTNEKLFF
TRBV10-2	once	TRBD1	TRBJ1-5	TGCGCCAGCAGGTCCACAGGGGGGGCCAATCAGCCCCAGCATTTT	CASRSTGGANQPQHF
TRBV30	-	-	TRBJ1-6	TGTGCCTGGAGTGTAATTAGGACAGCAGTTTATAGCTCCTATAATTCACCCCTCCACTTT	CAWSVIRTAVYSSYNSPLHF
TRBV3-1/TRBV3-2	-	TRBD1	TRBJ2-7	TGTGCCAGCAGGCAACGGACAGGCGGCTCCTACGAGCAGTACTTC	CASRQRTGGSYEQYF
TRBV20-1	-	TRBD1	TRBJ2-5	TGCAGTGCTAGTCCCCCTGGGACAGGGGTATTAGAGACCCAGTACTTC	CSASPPGTGVLETQYF
TRBV7-9	once	-	TRBJ1-2	TGTGCCAGCAGCTTAGACACGACAGGAAACTACACCTTC	CASSLDTTGNYTF